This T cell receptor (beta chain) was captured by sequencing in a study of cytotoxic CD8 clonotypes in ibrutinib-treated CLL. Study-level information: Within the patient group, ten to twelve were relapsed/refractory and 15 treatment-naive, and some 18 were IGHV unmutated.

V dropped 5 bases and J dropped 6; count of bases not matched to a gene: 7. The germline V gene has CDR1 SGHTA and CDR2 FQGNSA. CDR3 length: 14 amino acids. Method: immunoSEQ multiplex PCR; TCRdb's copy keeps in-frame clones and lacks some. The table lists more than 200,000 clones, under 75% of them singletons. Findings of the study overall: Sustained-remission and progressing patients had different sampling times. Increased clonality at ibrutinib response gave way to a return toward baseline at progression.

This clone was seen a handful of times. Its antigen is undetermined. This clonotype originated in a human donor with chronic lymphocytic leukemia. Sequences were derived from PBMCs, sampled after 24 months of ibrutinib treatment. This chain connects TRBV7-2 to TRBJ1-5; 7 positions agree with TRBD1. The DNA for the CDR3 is TGTGCCAGCAGCCGGGGACAGTCGGGTCAGCCCCAGCATTTT. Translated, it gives CASSRGQSGQPQHF.